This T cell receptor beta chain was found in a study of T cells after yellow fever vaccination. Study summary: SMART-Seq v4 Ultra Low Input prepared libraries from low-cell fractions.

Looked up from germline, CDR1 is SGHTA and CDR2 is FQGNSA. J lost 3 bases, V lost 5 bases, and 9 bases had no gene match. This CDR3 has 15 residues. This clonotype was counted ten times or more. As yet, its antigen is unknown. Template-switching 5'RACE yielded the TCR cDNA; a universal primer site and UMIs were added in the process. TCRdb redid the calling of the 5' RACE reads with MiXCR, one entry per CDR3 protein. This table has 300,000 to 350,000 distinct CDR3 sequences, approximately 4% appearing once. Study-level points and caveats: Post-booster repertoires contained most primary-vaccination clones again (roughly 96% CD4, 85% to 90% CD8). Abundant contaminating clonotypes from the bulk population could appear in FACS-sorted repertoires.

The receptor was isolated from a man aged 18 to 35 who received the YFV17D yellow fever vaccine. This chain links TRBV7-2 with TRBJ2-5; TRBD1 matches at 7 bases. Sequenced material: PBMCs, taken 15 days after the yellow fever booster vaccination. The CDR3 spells CASSPALGQEETQYF. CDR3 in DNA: TGTGCCAGCAGCCCCGCCCTCGGACAGGAAGAGACCCAGTACTTC. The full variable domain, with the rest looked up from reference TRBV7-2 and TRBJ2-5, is GAGVSQSPSNKVTEKGKDVELRCDPISGHTALYWYRQSLGQGLEFLIYFQGNSAPDKSGLPSDRFSAERTGGSVSTLTIQRTQQEDSAVYLCASSPALGQEETQYFGPGTRLLVL.